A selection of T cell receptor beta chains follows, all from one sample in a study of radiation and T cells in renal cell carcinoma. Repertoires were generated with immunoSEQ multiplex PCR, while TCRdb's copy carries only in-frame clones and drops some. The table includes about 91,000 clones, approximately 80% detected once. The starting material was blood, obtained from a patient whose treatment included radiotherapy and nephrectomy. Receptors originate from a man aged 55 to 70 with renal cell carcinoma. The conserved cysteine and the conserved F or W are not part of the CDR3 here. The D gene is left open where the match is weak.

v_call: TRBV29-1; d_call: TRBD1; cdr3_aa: SVPQGPTNTGELF
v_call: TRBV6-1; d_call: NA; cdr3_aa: ASERQGRNQPQH
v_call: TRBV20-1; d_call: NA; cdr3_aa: SAVAQNEQF
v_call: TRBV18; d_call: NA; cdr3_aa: ASSNELKETQY
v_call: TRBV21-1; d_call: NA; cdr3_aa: ASSQEGLAGGPGETQY
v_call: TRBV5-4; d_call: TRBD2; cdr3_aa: ASSLKAGIIGEQY
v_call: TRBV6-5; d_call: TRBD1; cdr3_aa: ASSYYQGADEQF
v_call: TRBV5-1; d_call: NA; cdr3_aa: ASSLARDPSTGKLF
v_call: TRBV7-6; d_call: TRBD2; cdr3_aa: ASSPLAGGSYEQY
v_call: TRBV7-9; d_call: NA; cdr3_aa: ASSQPETPTEAF
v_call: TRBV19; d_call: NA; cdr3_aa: ASSIEAEQY
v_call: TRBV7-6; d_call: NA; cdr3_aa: ASGSESGNTIY
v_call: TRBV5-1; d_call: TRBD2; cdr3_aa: ASSLGLAGEGYSYEQY